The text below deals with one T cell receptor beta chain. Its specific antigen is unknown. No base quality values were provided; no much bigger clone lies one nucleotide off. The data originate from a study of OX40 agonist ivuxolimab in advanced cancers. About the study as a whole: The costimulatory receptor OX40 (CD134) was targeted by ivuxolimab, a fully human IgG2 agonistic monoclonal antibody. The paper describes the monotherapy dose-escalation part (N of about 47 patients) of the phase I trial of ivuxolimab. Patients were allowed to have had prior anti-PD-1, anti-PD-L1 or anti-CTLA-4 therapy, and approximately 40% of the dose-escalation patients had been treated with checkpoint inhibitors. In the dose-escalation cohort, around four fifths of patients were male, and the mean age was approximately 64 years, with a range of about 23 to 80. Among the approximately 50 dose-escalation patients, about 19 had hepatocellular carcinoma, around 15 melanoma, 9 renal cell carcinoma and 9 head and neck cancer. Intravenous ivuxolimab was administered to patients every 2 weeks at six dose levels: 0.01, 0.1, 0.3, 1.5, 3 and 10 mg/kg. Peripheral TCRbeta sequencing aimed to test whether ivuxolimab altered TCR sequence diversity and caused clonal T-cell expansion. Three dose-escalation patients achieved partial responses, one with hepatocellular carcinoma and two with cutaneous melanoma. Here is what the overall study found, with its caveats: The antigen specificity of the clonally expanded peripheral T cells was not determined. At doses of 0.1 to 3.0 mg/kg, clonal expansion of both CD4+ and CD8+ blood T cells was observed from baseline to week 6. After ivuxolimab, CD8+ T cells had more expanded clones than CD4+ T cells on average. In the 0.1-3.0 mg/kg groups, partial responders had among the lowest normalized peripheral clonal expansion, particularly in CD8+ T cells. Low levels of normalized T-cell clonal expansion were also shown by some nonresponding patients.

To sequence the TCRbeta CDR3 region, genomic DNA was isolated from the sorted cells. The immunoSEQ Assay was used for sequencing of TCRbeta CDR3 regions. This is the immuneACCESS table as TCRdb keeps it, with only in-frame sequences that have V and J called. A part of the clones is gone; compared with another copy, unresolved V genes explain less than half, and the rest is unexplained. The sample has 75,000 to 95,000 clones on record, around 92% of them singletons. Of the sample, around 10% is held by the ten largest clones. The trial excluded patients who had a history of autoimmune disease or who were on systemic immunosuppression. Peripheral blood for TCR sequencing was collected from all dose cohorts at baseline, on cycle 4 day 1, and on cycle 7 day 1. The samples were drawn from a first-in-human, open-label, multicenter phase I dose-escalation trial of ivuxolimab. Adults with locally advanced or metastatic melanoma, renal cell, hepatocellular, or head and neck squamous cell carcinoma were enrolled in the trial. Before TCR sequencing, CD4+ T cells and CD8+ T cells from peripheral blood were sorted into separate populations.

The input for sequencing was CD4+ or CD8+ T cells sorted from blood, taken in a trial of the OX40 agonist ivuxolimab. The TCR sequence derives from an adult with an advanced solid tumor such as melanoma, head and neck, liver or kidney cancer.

The nucleotide sequence is TGCGCCAGCAGCCAAGATCGGGGGGCGGGGTATGGCTACACCTTC. Its coded protein is CASSQDRGAGYGYTF. The chain links TRBV4-1 with TRBJ1-2; the D region possibly corresponds to TRBD1 (6 bases align). The CDR3 contains 15 residues, cysteine and phenylalanine counted. Here the CDR3 DNA is all that survives: 45 bases in frame from base 1. CDR1 and CDR2, looked up from the germline V gene, are MGHRA and YSYEKL. The V and J ends are trimmed by 0 bases and 5 bases, leaving 13 bases between them.